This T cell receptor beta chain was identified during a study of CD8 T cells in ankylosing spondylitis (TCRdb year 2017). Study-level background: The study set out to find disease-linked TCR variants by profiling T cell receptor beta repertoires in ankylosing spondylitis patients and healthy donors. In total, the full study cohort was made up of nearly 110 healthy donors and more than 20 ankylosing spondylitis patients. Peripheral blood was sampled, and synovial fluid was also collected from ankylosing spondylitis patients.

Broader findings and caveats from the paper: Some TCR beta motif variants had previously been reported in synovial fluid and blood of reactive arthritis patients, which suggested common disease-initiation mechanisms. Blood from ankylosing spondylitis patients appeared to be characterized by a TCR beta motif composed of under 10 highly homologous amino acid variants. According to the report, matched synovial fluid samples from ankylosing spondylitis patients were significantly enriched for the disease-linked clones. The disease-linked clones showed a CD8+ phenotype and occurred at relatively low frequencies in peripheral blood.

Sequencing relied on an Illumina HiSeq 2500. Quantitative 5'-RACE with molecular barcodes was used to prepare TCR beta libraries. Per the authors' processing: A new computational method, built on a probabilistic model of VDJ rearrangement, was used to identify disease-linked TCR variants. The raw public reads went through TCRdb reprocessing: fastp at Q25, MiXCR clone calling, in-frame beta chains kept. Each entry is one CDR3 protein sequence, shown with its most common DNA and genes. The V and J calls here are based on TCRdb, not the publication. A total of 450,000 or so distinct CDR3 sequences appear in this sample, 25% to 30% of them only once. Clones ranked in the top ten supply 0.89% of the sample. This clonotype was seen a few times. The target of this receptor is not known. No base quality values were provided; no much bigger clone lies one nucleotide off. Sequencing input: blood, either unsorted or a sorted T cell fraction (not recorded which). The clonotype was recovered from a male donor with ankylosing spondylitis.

For the CDR3, the sequence is CSALVLAAPYNEQFF. The nucleotide sequence is TGCAGTGCTTTGGTACTAGCGGCGCCCTACAATGAGCAGTTCTTC. The chain is made from TRBV20-1 and TRBJ2-1; TRBD2 agrees with 8 junctional bases. Counted from cysteine to phenylalanine, this CDR3 has 15 amino acids. Only the CDR3 DNA is retained, 45 bases long and in frame from the first base. The germline V gene (reference sequence) sets CDR1 to DFQATT and CDR2 to SNEGSKA. V has 5 bases trimmed and J has 2 bases trimmed; junction bases matching no gene number 8.